One sample yielded the 11 T cell receptor beta chains listed below, sequenced in a study of human T cells and chemical hapten exposure. This sample's time point: patch test 1, 2 weeks after DPC sensitization. The treatment here: therapeutic diphenylcyclopropenone sensitization with weekly scalp DPC. A single record per CDR3 protein comes from TCRdb applying MiXCR to the RACE reads. The sample lists fewer than 60,000 distinct CDR3 sequences; around a tenth were seen once. Material: whole blood, obtained in connection with sensitization to the hapten diphenylcyclopropenone (DPC). The receptors originated from a woman between 45 and 60 years old with alopecia areata. Some clones in this sample may be carry-over from other donors' samples.

This clonotype has a count of ten or more. The rearrangement joins TRBV7-6 to TRBJ2-1; 7 nucleotides line up with TRBD2. J gave up 7 bases and V 0 bases, and 6 bases lay outside the gene matches. This CDR3 contains 15 residues. Germline CDR1 SGHVS, CDR2 FNYEAQ. CDR3 sequence (DNA): TGTGCCAGCAGCTTAGCGGGAGGGCCAGTGAATGAGCAGTTCTTC. As protein: CASSLAGGPVNEQFF.

This clonotype was detected a few times. The chain joins TRBV19 to TRBJ2-1; D remains unclear. V was pared by 6 bases and J by 7 bases, with 16 bases between. Germline CDR1 is LNHDA and CDR2 is SQIVND (reference sequence). The CDR3 runs 14 residues. The DNA of the CDR3 is TGTGCCAGTAGATCCCCCCTTTCGTTAAATGAGCAGTTCTTC. Protein product: CASRSPLSLNEQFF.

This clonotype was counted at least ten times. This chain joins TRBV12-3 or TRBV12-4 and TRBJ1-3; no clear D. V was cut by 3 bases and J by 2 bases, with 11 bases left in between. This CDR3 spans 15 amino acids. Here the CDR3 reads CASSFRAGPGNTIYF. The CDR3, as DNA: TGTGCCAGCAGTTTTCGGGCAGGACCTGGAAACACCATATATTTT.

This clonotype was seen repeatedly, ten times or more. This rearrangement joins TRBV28 to TRBJ2-7, with D possibly matching TRBD2 (6 bases). Germline-derived CDR1 and CDR2 are MDHEN and SYDVKM. The CDR3 is 15 amino acids. Trimming shortened V by 3 bases and J by 3 bases, and 15 bases separated the two germline ends. The CDR3 nucleotides are TGTGCCAGCAGTTTGGCGGGGTCTAGGGACTACGAGCAGTACTTC. This codes for CASSLAGSRDYEQYF.

The genes are TRBV18 and TRBJ2-1; D might be TRBD1 or TRBD2, each matching 5 bases. CDR1 is KGHSH, CDR2 LQKENI, per germline. Between the trimmed V and J ends, which lost 10 bases and 7 bases, there was a span of 17 bases. This CDR3 contains 13 residues. CDR3 bases: TGTGCCACCACCCGGGACCAGCGGAATGAGCAGTTCTTC. It translates to CATTRDQRNEQFF. Complete variable domain (other parts from reference TRBV18 and TRBJ2-1): NAGVMQNPRHLVRRRGQEARLRCSPMKGHSHVYWYRQLPEEGLKFMVYLQKENIIDESGMPKERFSAEFPKEGPSILRIQQVVRGDSAAYFCATTRDQRNEQFFGPGTRLTVL.

The chain uses TRBV12-3 or TRBV12-4 and TRBJ1-1; tentative D call: TRBD1 (5 bases). The CDR3 is 15 residues long. With 2 bases removed from V and 1 base from J, the gap between germline ends came to 11 bases. The CDR3 region is CASSLSSGANTEAFF. CDR3 coding DNA: TGTGCCAGCAGTTTATCCTCCGGGGCGAACACTGAAGCTTTCTTT.

The chain uses TRBV10-3 and TRBJ2-5; 10 nucleotides agree with TRBD1. Germline lookup yields CDR1 ENHRY and CDR2 SYGVKD. Trimming cost V 6 bases and J 4 bases; bases outside gene matches: 5. This CDR3 is 14 amino acids long. In DNA form, the CDR3 reads TGTGCCATCAGCCCCGGGACAGGGGCAGAGACCCAGTACTTC. Its translation: CAISPGTGAETQYF.

This clonotype showed up many times. The chain joins TRBV12-3 or TRBV12-4 to TRBJ2-1; D uncertain. The germline V and J ends were trimmed by 6 bases and 3 bases, with 9 bases remaining between them. The length of the CDR3 is 13 residues. In nucleotides, the CDR3 is TGTGCCAGCAGGCCCATTAACTACAATGAGCAGTTCTTC. Translated, it gives CASRPINYNEQFF.

This clonotype has at least ten counts. The chain couples TRBV6-1 to TRBJ1-1; 7 nucleotides line up with TRBD1. Per germline, CDR1 MNHNS and CDR2 SASEGT. V lost 6 bases and J lost 11; bases outside the gene matches: 12. This CDR3 spans 13 amino acids. CDR3: CASREPGQRDAFF. Written as DNA, the CDR3 is TGTGCCAGCAGGGAACCGGGACAGCGGGATGCTTTCTTT.

The CDR3 DNA reads TGCAGCGTTGATCAGGGCTCTGGGGCCAACGTCCTGACTTTC. It specifies CSVDQGSGANVLTF. The chain is built from TRBV29-1 and TRBJ2-6; D may be TRBD1 (5 bases). The CDR3 has 14 residues. Trimming pared 3 bases from V and 0 bases from J, leaving 6 bases between. Per germline, CDR1 SQVTM and CDR2 ANQGSEA.

The genes are TRBV7-8 and TRBJ1-2; TRBD1 aligns across 12 bases. The V segment lost 5 bases and the J segment 7 bases; nucleotides outside the gene matches: 8. From germline, CDR1 is SGHVS and CDR2 FQNEAQ. This CDR3 has 15 amino acids. Written as DNA, the CDR3 is TGTGCCAGCAGCCTCACCGGGACAGGGGGCCGTGGCTACACCTTC. Protein sequence: CASSLTGTGGRGYTF. The full variable domain, completed using reference TRBV7-8 and TRBJ1-2, is GAGVSQSPRYKVAKRGQDVALRCDPISGHVSLFWYQQALGQGPEFLTYFQNEAQLDKSGLPSDRFFAERPEGSVSTLKIQRTQQEDSAVYLCASSLTGTGGRGYTFGSGTRLTVV.